This T cell receptor (beta chain) was retrieved from a study of OX40 agonist ivuxolimab in advanced cancers. The assay was immunoSEQ multiplex PCR, and TCRdb's table has in-frame clones only and misses some. The sample carries some 18,000 clones, approximately 79% recorded once. Details on this clone: Its specificity is not known.

Regarding the study as a whole: Some patients who did not respond also had low normalized T-cell clonal expansion.

This CDR3 has 15 amino acids. Germline CDR1 MDHEN, CDR2 SYDVKM. V shed 1 base and J 7 bases; nucleotides not matched to a gene: 5. The chain couples TRBV28 to TRBJ1-2; TRBD1 agrees at 11 bases. The source of this sequence is an adult with an advanced solid tumor such as melanoma, head and neck, liver or kidney cancer. The source was CD4+ or CD8+ T cells sorted from blood, collected in a trial of the OX40 agonist ivuxolimab. CDR3 sequence: CASSLLGTGGSGYTF. The CDR3 coding sequence is TGTGCCAGCAGTTTATTAGGGACAGGGGGATCTGGCTACACCTTC.